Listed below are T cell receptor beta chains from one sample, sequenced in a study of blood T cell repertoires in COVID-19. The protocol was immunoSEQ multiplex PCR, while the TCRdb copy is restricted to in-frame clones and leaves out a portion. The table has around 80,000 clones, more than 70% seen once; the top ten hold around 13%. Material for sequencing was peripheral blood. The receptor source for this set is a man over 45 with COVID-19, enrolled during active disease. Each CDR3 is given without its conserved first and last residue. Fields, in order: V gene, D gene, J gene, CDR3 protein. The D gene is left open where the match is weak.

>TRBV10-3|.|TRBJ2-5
AISDDRQRETQY
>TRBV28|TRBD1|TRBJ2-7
ASNRGYPYEQY
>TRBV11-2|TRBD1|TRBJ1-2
ASSQQGQGISGYT
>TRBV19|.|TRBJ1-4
ASSIGSGSNEKLF
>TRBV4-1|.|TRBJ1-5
ASSQEGRSNQPQH
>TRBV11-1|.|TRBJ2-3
ASSRQTGPYTDTQY
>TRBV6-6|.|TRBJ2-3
ASRLATDTQY
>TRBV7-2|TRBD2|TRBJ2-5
ASSLVAGGPETQY
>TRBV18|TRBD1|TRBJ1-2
ASSRQGDYGYT
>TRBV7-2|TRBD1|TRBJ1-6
ASTSDRTNSPLH
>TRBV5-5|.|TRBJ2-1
ASSLIKGTYNEQF
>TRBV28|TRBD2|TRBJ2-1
ATSSGRDNEQF
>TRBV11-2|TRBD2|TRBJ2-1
ASSLGAGGRNEQF
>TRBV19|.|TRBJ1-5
ASNTGREINQPQH
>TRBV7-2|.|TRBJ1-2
ASSARTVINYGYT
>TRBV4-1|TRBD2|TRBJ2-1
ASSQEGLAGGYNEQF
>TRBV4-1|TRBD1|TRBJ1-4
ASSQEDRDNEKLF
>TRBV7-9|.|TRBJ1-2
ASSETGFGYT
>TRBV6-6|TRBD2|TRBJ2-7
ASSYRGGEQY
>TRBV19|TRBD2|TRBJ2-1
ASSREGIMIRSSYNEQF
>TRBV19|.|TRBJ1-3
ASSIPGSGNTIY
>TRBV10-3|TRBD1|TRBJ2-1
AISEKGQGARANRNEQF
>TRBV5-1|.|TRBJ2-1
ASSSRSNSYNEQF
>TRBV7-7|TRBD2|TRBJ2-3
ASSLVAGGPDTQY
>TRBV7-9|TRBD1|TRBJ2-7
ASSSLDRGPTYEQY
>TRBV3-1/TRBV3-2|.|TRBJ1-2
ASSQDLITSDGYT
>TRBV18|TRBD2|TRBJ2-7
ASSPRSGGSSYEQY
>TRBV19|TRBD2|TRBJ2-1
ASSTESRGTSGREQF
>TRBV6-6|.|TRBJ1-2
ASSYGASSGYT
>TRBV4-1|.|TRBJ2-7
ASSQGPHRETYEQY
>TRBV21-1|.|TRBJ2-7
ASSKALQGGNGGTYEQY
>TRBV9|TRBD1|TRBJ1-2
ASSQTPQGEEGYT
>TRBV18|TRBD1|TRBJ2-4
ASSPSGQGNIQY
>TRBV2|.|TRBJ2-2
ASRSGNTGELF
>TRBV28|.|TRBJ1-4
ASSITETEKLF
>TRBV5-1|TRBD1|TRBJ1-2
ASSVGQEVYGYT